This T cell receptor (beta chain) was recorded in a study of CD8+ T cells in alopecia areata. Points from the study as a whole: Scalp samples also contribute reads from the resident alphabeta T cells found in normal skin. Across lesional scalp, and particularly alopecia totalis/universalis, clonality surpassed that of normal scalp.

The V gene's germline CDR1 is MNHNY and CDR2 SVGAGI (reference sequence). The CDR3 extends over 14 amino acids. Deletions cut 0 bases from V and 3 bases from J, with 8 bases between. Extraction of RNA preceded its reverse transcription into cDNA, which served as the sequencing template. Repertoires were generated with immunoSEQ multiplex PCR, while TCRdb's copy carries only in-frame clones and drops some. The sample carries roughly 150,000 clones, around 50% recorded once. A note on this clone: Its cognate antigen is unknown.

The sequence was obtained from a human donor with alopecia areata. This chain joins TRBV6-6 and TRBJ1-1, with unresolved D. Source: CD8+ T cells sorted from blood, taken at week 0. CDR3 coding DNA: TGTGCCAGCAGTTACTCGGGGTCGGACACTGAAGCTTTCTTT. Amino acid sequence: CASSYSGSDTEAFF.